Below, 22 T cell receptor beta chains from the same sample are listed, as sequenced in a study of CD8+ T cells in alopecia areata. Following RNA extraction, reverse transcription yielded cDNA that acted as the sequencing template. Profiled with immunoSEQ multiplex PCR; TCRdb holds only in-frame clones, not every one. Altogether some 170,000 clones are present, less than 80% being singletons, with the ten largest covering over 10%. The sample in question was CD8+ T cells sorted from blood, obtained at week 0. These receptors were obtained from a human donor with alopecia areata.

J is TRBJ2-5 and V is TRBV5-6; TRBD1 might be the D (6 bases). CDR1 is SGHDT and CDR2 is YYEEEE in the germline V gene. V was cut by 5 bases and J by 6 bases, with 11 bases left in between. The CDR3 spans 12 residues. CDR3 nucleotide sequence: TGTGCCAGCAGTGCAGGGGAGAAGACCCAGTACTTC. This encodes CASSAGEKTQYF.

The V and J genes are TRBV9 and TRBJ2-7; tentatively, D is TRBD1 or TRBD2 (5 bases each). This CDR3 is 13 amino acids long. Trimming took 4 bases from V and 0 from J, leaving 8 bases between them. Germline V gene sequence: CDR1 SGDLS, CDR2 YYNGEE. CDR3 region: CASSPGTSYEQYF. In DNA form, the CDR3 reads TGTGCCAGCAGCCCGGGGACCTCCTACGAGCAGTACTTC.

V and J are TRBV30 and TRBJ2-1, with a tentative D call TRBD1 (6 bases). The CDR3 contains 13 residues. Germline V gene lookup returns CDR1 GTSNPN and CDR2 SVGIG (reference sequence). V gave up 2 bases and J gave up 5 bases, with 10 bases separating them. CDR3 sequence: CAWSMDSNNEQFF. The CDR3, as DNA: TGTGCCTGGAGTATGGACAGCAACAATGAGCAGTTCTTC.

This rearrangement joins TRBV4-1 to TRBJ1-6; 11 bases match TRBD1. Germline V gene sequence: CDR1 MGHRA, CDR2 YSYEKL. J was trimmed by 2 bases and V by 0 bases; bases with no gene match: 9. The CDR3 sequence is 20 residues long. DNA of the CDR3: TGCGCCAGCAGCCAAGACCCCGGGACAGGGGGGCGTACCTATAATTCACCCCTCCACTTT. Its protein product is CASSQDPGTGGRTYNSPLHF.

This clone was seen repeatedly, ten times or more. J is TRBJ1-1 and V is TRBV9; D not certain. Germline CDR1 is SGDLS and CDR2 is YYNGEE. V was trimmed by 3 bases and J by 6 bases, leaving 9 bases between them. The CDR3 runs 12 residues. In DNA, the CDR3 is TGTGCCAGCAGCGCAGCAGGTGCTGAAGCTTTCTTT. Its translation is CASSAAGAEAFF.

The chain joins TRBV30 to TRBJ2-1; the D call may be TRBD1 or TRBD2 (6 bases each). V shed 0 bases and J shed 2 bases, with 11 bases lying between them. Looked up from germline, CDR1 is GTSNPN and CDR2 is SVGIG (reference sequence). This CDR3 has 15 amino acids. CDR3 coding DNA: TGTGCCTGGAGTGTCGGACGGGGGCCCTACAATGAGCAGTTCTTC. This codes for CAWSVGRGPYNEQFF.

Only one count was recorded for this clone. This rearrangement joins TRBV29-1 to TRBJ1-1; tentatively, D is TRBD1 (5 bases). Germline CDR1 and CDR2: SQVTM and ANQGSEA. The CDR3 runs to 15 residues. Trimming stripped 1 base from V and 6 bases from J, with 18 bases between. In DNA, the CDR3 is TGCAGCGTTGAAGTTCCGACGGGTGGGGGGTCTGAAGCTTTCTTT. This encodes CSVEVPTGGGSEAFF.

This clone occurred a few times. The chain combines TRBV25-1 with TRBJ2-5, with D unresolved. The germline V gene encodes CDR1 MGHDK and CDR2 SYGVNS. Trimming shortened V by 3 bases and J by 9 bases, and 11 bases separated the two germline ends. The CDR3 length is 12 residues. The DNA of the CDR3 is TGTGCCAGCAGTGATCCCCGCGCGTCCCAGTACTTC. This gives the protein CASSDPRASQYF. The full variable domain, in which reference TRBV25-1 and TRBJ2-5 provide the parts outside the CDR3, is EADIYQTPRYLVIGTGKKITLECSQTMGHDKMYWYQQDPGMELHLIHYSYGVNSTEKGDLSSESTVSRIRTEHFPLTLESARPSHTSQYLCASSDPRASQYFGPGTRLLVL.

The V call is TRBV9, the J call TRBJ2-7; 13 nucleotides match TRBD2. CDR3 length: 15 residues. The germline V gene encodes CDR1 SGDLS and CDR2 YYNGEE. The V gene end was trimmed by 3 bases and the J gene end by 4 bases; junction bases not matched to a gene: 4. The CDR3 region is CASSEGGLAGYEQYF. CDR3 sequence (DNA): TGTGCCAGCAGCGAGGGGGGACTAGCGGGGTACGAGCAGTACTTC. The full variable domain, rest sourced from reference TRBV9 and TRBJ2-7, is DSGVTQTPKHLITATGQRVTLRCSPRSGDLSVYWYQQSLDQGLQFLIQYYNGEERAKGNILERFSAQQFPDLHSELNLSSLELGDSALYFCASSEGGLAGYEQYFGPGTRLTVT.

This sequence joins TRBV6-5 and TRBJ2-1, with 13 bases identical to TRBD2. V dropped 5 bases and J dropped 7; count of bases not matched to a gene: 5. This CDR3 spans 15 amino acids. Looked up from germline, CDR1 is MNHEY and CDR2 is SVGAGI. As DNA, the CDR3 is TGTGCCAGCAGTACCTGGACTAGCGGGAGTAATGAGCAGTTCTTC. This translates into CASSTWTSGSNEQFF.

V gene TRBV7-9 combines with J gene TRBJ1-5, with D tentatively TRBD1 (5 bases). V was shortened by 1 base and J by 5 bases, with 18 bases between the two germline ends. Germline V gene data show CDR1 as SEHNR and CDR2 as FQNEAQ (reference sequence). The CDR3 contains 17 residues. CDR3 nucleotides: TGTGCCAGCAGCTTAGAGACCCGGCAGGGAGGGGATCAGCCCCAGCATTTT. It encodes CASSLETRQGGDQPQHF.

The chain couples TRBV6-5 to TRBJ2-3, with 7 positions matching TRBD2. The length of the CDR3 is 11 residues. The junction had 1 base not matched to a gene; V was cut back by 7 bases and J by 6 bases. Germline-derived CDR1 and CDR2 are MNHEY and SVGAGI. As DNA, the CDR3 is TGTGCCAGCACCGGGGGGGATACGCAGTATTTT. Translation: CASTGGDTQYF.

This clone occurred a few times. The chain recombines TRBV29-1 with TRBJ1-1, with no clear D. This CDR3 contains 13 residues. Trimming shortened V by 7 bases and J by 5 bases, and 17 bases separated the two germline ends. Looked up from germline, CDR1 is SQVTM and CDR2 is ANQGSEA. The CDR3 loop is CSALRSEETEAFF. CDR3 nucleotide sequence: TGCAGCGCCCTACGCAGTGAGGAAACTGAAGCTTTCTTT.

The chain combines TRBV5-6 with TRBJ2-1, with 8 bases fitting TRBD2. The CDR3 sequence is 15 residues long. The ends lost 0 bases at V and 3 bases at J; junction bases unmatched: 2. From germline, CDR1 is SGHDT and CDR2 YYEEEE. The CDR3 nucleotides are TGTGCCAGCAGCTTGGGCGGGGGGTTCTACAATGAGCAGTTCTTC. Its translation: CASSLGGGFYNEQFF.

This clone has just one count. The chain is built from TRBV6-5 and TRBJ2-5; a weak D match, TRBD2 (9 bases). The ends were cut back, 6 bases at V and 5 bases at J, with 16 bases in the middle. From germline, CDR1 is MNHEY and CDR2 SVGAGI. CDR3 length: 14 amino acids. The CDR3 reads CASSQGAGGETQYF. CDR3 nucleotides: TGTGCCAGCAGCCAGGGGGCGGGGGGGGAGACCCAGTACTTC.

The V call is TRBV29-1, the J call TRBJ2-7; D unresolved. Germline CDR1 SQVTM, CDR2 ANQGSEA. The CDR3 consists of 10 residues. V lost 1 base, J lost 6 bases, and 4 bases lay in between. For the CDR3, the DNA is TGCAGCGTTGAAGCGGGCGAGCAGTACTTC. This sequence encodes CSVEAGEQYF.

This clone has just a few counts. The V call is TRBV28, the J call TRBJ2-1; TRBD2 aligns across 8 bases. CDR1 MDHEN and CDR2 SYDVKM come from the germline V gene. The CDR3 is 17 residues long. After removal of 5 bases from V and 8 bases from J, the junction contained 17 bases not matched to a gene. In DNA form, the CDR3 reads TGTGCCAGCAGTGTTAACCTCGGGACTAGGGGGTTGGATGAGCAGTTCTTC. Encoded protein: CASSVNLGTRGLDEQFF.

This clone has a handful of counts. This chain links TRBV28 with TRBJ2-5; 10 positions match TRBD2. Germline trimming cut 5 bases from V and 1 base from J; bases unmatched to any gene: 4. Germline values: CDR1 MDHEN, CDR2 SYDVKM. The CDR3 is 15 residues long. CDR3 loop: CASSELAGLQETQYF. As DNA, the CDR3 is TGTGCCAGCAGTGAACTAGCGGGGCTCCAAGAGACCCAGTACTTC.

This rearrangement joins TRBV13 to TRBJ1-2; D may be TRBD1 (6 bases). The CDR3 is 14 residues long. Per the germline V gene, CDR1 is PRHDT and CDR2 is FYEKMQ (reference sequence). V was shortened by 6 bases and J by 4 bases, with 15 bases between the two germline ends. In DNA form, the CDR3 reads TGTGCCAGCAGTTTCGACGGGGGGGCCTATGGCTACACCTTC. Translation: CASSFDGGAYGYTF.

The chain uses TRBV4-1 and TRBJ2-6, with D uncertain. The V end lost 4 bases, the J end lost 0 bases, and 4 bases lay between the germline ends. CDR3 size: 14 residues. CDR1 and CDR2 from the germline V gene are MGHRA and YSYEKL. CDR3 nucleotide sequence: TGCGCCAGCAGCCCGCCCTCTGGGGCCAACGTCCTGACTTTC. Encoded protein: CASSPPSGANVLTF.

CDR3 residues: CASSPGRGDEQYF. Here the CDR3 DNA reads TGTGCCAGCTCACCGGGTAGGGGGGACGAGCAGTACTTC. The chain is built from TRBV18 and TRBJ2-7; D is possibly TRBD1 or TRBD2 (6 bases each). Germline V CDR1 and CDR2: KGHSH, LQKENI. The CDR3 loop spans 13 amino acids. V shed 3 bases and J shed 5 bases, with 11 bases lying between them.

The V call is TRBV7-9, the J call TRBJ2-5; the D is unclear. The germline V gene encodes CDR1 SEHNR and CDR2 FQNEAQ (reference sequence). The CDR3 consists of 13 residues. V was trimmed by 5 bases and J by 2 bases, leaving 9 bases between them. CDR3 nucleotide sequence: TGTGCCAGCAGCCCGGTGGGGCAAGAGACCCAGTACTTC. Its translation: CASSPVGQETQYF.